One sample yielded the 25 T cell receptor beta chains listed below, sequenced in a study of blood T cell repertoires in COVID-19. The assay was immunoSEQ multiplex PCR, and TCRdb's table has in-frame clones only and misses some. The sample holds just over 90,000 clones, approximately 76% seen once. Sequenced input: peripheral blood. Receptor source: a man between 65 and 85 years old with acute or convalescent COVID-19.

V is TRBV5-6 and J is TRBJ1-1; TRBD1 might be the D (5 bases). The germline CDR1 and CDR2 sequences are SGHDT and YYEEEE. The V end was cut by 0 bases, the J end by 5 bases, with 14 bases between. CDR3 length: 15 amino acids. CDR3 nucleotide sequence: TGTGCCAGCAGCTTGGGCGCAGGGACTGAAACTGAAGCTTTCTTT. Translated, it gives CASSLGAGTETEAFF.

This clone was seen a handful of times. The gene calls are TRBV7-3 and TRBJ2-1, with 7 bases matching TRBD1. The CDR3 totals 14 residues. V lost 5 bases and J lost 8; bases outside the gene matches: 9. The germline V gene encodes CDR1 SGHTA and CDR2 FQGTGA. CDR3 bases: TGTGCCAGCAGCCGACAGGGTAATAACGATGAGCAGTTCTTC. Its protein product is CASSRQGNNDEQFF.

The chain employs TRBV27 and TRBJ1-5; D is perhaps TRBD1 (5 bases). V shed 1 base and J shed 4 bases, with 8 bases lying between them. The V gene's germline CDR1 is MNHEY and CDR2 SMNVEV (reference sequence). There are 14 residues in the CDR3. The CDR3 sequence is CASSLWAGNQPQHF. CDR3 coding DNA: TGTGCCAGCAGTTTATGGGCAGGGAATCAGCCCCAGCATTTT.

The chain couples TRBV11-1 to TRBJ2-7, with 9 bases fitting TRBD2. V gave up 1 base and J gave up 3 bases; unmatched junction bases: 4. The CDR3 consists of 15 residues. Germline V lookup: CDR1 SGHAT, CDR2 FQDESV (reference sequence). CDR3 sequence: CASSLGTSGLYEQYF. The CDR3 region has the DNA TGTGCCAGCAGCTTAGGTACTAGCGGGCTCTACGAGCAGTACTTC.

This rearrangement joins TRBV3-1 (or the pseudogene TRBV3-2) to TRBJ1-5; tentative D call: TRBD1 (5 bases). Trimming took 2 bases from V and 5 from J, leaving 10 bases between them. This CDR3 is built from 14 residues. Germline lookup yields CDR1 LGHDT and CDR2 YNNKEL (reference sequence). Written as DNA, the CDR3 is TGTGCCAGCAGCCAATTCGGGGGGGATCAGCCCCAGCATTTT. Its protein product is CASSQFGGDQPQHF.

The V and J genes are TRBV30 and TRBJ1-2; D unresolved. The V gene lost 0 bases and the J gene lost 0 bases, with 8 bases spanning the gap. Germline V gene data show CDR1 as GTSNPN and CDR2 as SVGIG (reference sequence). The CDR3 has 14 amino acids. CDR3 residues: CAWSVRATNYGYTF. CDR3 coding DNA: TGTGCCTGGAGTGTACGAGCCACTAACTATGGCTACACCTTC.

This chain links TRBV6-1 with TRBJ1-1; D not resolved. Germline V CDR1 and CDR2: MNHNS, SASEGT. This CDR3 spans 14 amino acids. V dropped 0 bases and J dropped 9 bases, with 14 bases sitting between them. This CDR3 is CASSEAPRERQAFF. CDR3 bases: TGTGCCAGCAGTGAAGCGCCCCGGGAGAGGCAAGCTTTCTTT.

The rearrangement uses TRBV3-1 (or the pseudogene TRBV3-2) and TRBJ1-6; D unresolved. The V end lost 0 bases, the J end lost 9 bases, and 15 bases lay between the germline ends. This CDR3 is 16 amino acids long. Germline assignment: CDR1 LGHDT and CDR2 YNNKEL (reference sequence). This chain's CDR3 is CASSQDRRGRGSPLHF. CDR3 in DNA: TGTGCCAGCAGCCAAGATCGCCGCGGCCGTGGTTCACCCCTCCACTTT.

This chain connects TRBV19 to TRBJ1-1; D perhaps matches TRBD1 (6 bases). Germline lookup yields CDR1 LNHDA and CDR2 SQIVND (reference sequence). This CDR3 spans 15 amino acids. V lost 6 bases and J 7 bases, leaving 21 bases between the germline ends. The CDR3 protein is CASSDRDTLGNEAFF. The CDR3 nucleotides read TGTGCCAGTAGCGATAGGGACACCCTAGGCAATGAAGCTTTCTTT.

The rearrangement uses TRBV7-3 and TRBJ2-2; 7 positions match TRBD1. Germline CDR1 is SGHTA and CDR2 is FQGTGA. This CDR3 has 15 amino acids. With V trimmed by 5 bases and J by 1 base, 4 bases remained unmatched. The CDR3 region is CASSRGQENTGELFF. For the CDR3, the DNA is TGTGCCAGCAGCCGAGGACAGGAGAACACCGGGGAGCTGTTTTTT.

This rearrangement joins TRBV7-2 to TRBJ2-3, with D unclear. The CDR3 is made up of 13 amino acids. Trimming left V 1 base short and J 3 bases short, with 5 bases between. Germline assignment: CDR1 SGHTA and CDR2 FQGNSA. CDR3 coding DNA: TGTGCCAGCAGCTTAGACAGAACAGATACGCAGTATTTT. Protein product: CASSLDRTDTQYF. The full variable domain, completed using reference TRBV7-2 and TRBJ2-3, is GAGVSQSPSNKVTEKGKDVELRCDPISGHTALYWYRQSLGQGLEFLIYFQGNSAPDKSGLPSDRFSAERTGGSVSTLTIQRTQQEDSAVYLCASSLDRTDTQYFGPGTRLTVL.

The chain carries TRBV19 and TRBJ2-1; 11 bases map to TRBD2. V gave up 4 bases and J gave up 1 base; unmatched junction bases: 9. CDR3 length: 18 amino acids. Germline V gene sequence: CDR1 LNHDA, CDR2 SQIVND (reference sequence). Here the CDR3 DNA reads TGTGCCAGTAGTACCCTACTAGCGGGAGCTGGATCCTACAATGAGCAGTTCTTC. As protein: CASSTLLAGAGSYNEQFF.

This clone turned up a few times. The chain employs TRBV5-8 and TRBJ1-5; TRBD1 aligns across 10 bases. Trimming cost V 6 bases and J 1 base; bases outside gene matches: 1. Germline loops: CDR1 SGHTS, CDR2 YDEGEE. This CDR3 is built from 14 residues. Here the CDR3 reads CASKGQGSNQPQHF. In DNA, the CDR3 is TGTGCCAGCAAGGGACAGGGGAGCAATCAGCCCCAGCATTTT.

This clone appeared once. This rearrangement joins TRBV5-8 to TRBJ1-1, with TRBD1 matching over 8 bases. Per the germline V gene, CDR1 is SGHTS and CDR2 is YDEGEE. V shed 4 bases and J 11 bases; nucleotides not matched to a gene: 16. The CDR3 has 15 amino acids. The CDR3, as DNA: TGTGCCAGCAGCCCGGGACTCCGGGACAGGCAGCTGGCTTTCTTT. It is translated as CASSPGLRDRQLAFF.

This sequence joins TRBV5-6 and TRBJ2-1, with 7 positions matching TRBD2. Germline V lookup: CDR1 SGHDT, CDR2 YYEEEE. This CDR3 is built from 13 residues. V lost 4 bases and J lost 8; bases outside the gene matches: 6. CDR3: CASSQRGQDEQFF. The CDR3 DNA reads TGTGCCAGCAGCCAGCGGGGCCAGGATGAGCAGTTCTTC.

The rearrangement links TRBV7-2 to TRBJ1-4; D unresolved. The CDR3 length is 12 residues. V lost 5 bases, J lost 7 bases, and 8 bases lay in between. CDR1 is SGHTA and CDR2 is FQGNSA in the germline V gene. As DNA, the CDR3 is TGTGCCAGCAGCCTCACCAGTGAAAAACTGTTTTTT. Protein product: CASSLTSEKLFF.

This chain links TRBV7-2 with TRBJ2-2, with a possible D match to TRBD2 (7 bases). Trimming took 3 bases from V and 5 from J, leaving 13 bases between them. Germline-derived CDR1 and CDR2 are SGHTA and FQGNSA. CDR3 size: 15 residues. DNA for the CDR3: TGTGCCAGCAGCTTTAAAGGGGGAGGGACCGGGGAGCTGTTTTTT. As protein: CASSFKGGGTGELFF. The entire variable domain, with the rest obtained from reference TRBV7-2 and TRBJ2-2, is as follows: GAGVSQSPSNKVTEKGKDVELRCDPISGHTALYWYRQSLGQGLEFLIYFQGNSAPDKSGLPSDRFSAERTGGSVSTLTIQRTQQEDSAVYLCASSFKGGGTGELFFGEGSRLTVL.

The gene calls are TRBV24-1 and TRBJ2-1; D not certain. The V end lost 6 bases, the J end lost 6 bases, and 8 bases lay between the germline ends. CDR3 length: 12 residues. CDR1 is KGHDR and CDR2 is SFDVKD in the germline V gene. The CDR3 loop is CATSKTPNEQFF. CDR3 in DNA: TGTGCCACCAGTAAAACACCCAATGAGCAGTTCTTC.

This clone was observed a single time. The J gene is TRBJ2-3, the V gene TRBV3-1 (or the pseudogene TRBV3-2); D may be TRBD2 (6 bases). Germline CDR1 LGHDT, CDR2 YNNKEL (reference sequence). V was shortened by 4 bases and J by 9 bases, with 11 bases between the two germline ends. CDR3 length equals 12 residues. The DNA of the CDR3 is TGTGCCAGCAGCCGGGAGGAAAGGACGCAGTATTTT. This sequence encodes CASSREERTQYF.

The V gene is TRBV7-2, the J gene TRBJ1-1; no clear D gene. The CDR3 loop spans 16 amino acids. Trimming removed 1 base at V and 4 bases at J, with 16 bases between. Germline V gives CDR1 SGHTA, CDR2 FQGNSA. The CDR3 here is CASSLVSISSGTEAFF. The CDR3, as DNA: TGTGCCAGCAGCTTAGTCTCGATTAGCTCCGGCACTGAAGCTTTCTTT.

Of note for this clone: The junction shows a germline mismatch at one end, possibly a read error. This chain joins TRBV7-9 and TRBJ1-4; 9 bases line up with TRBD1. Per the germline V gene, CDR1 is SEHNR and CDR2 is FQNEAQ (reference sequence). The CDR3 runs to 14 residues. DNA for the CDR3: TGTACCAGCAGCGTCGACAGGGGGGGCGAAAAACTGTTTTTT. It yields the protein CTSSVDRGGEKLFF.

This chain connects TRBV5-1 to TRBJ2-1; tentatively, D is TRBD1 (7 bases). V lost 4 bases to trimming and J lost 7 bases, with 15 bases between them. Germline assignment: CDR1 SGHRS and CDR2 YFSETQ. The CDR3 has 14 residues. Here the CDR3 reads CASSPRPGGNEQFF. As DNA, the CDR3 is TGCGCCAGCAGCCCTAGGCCAGGGGGGAATGAGCAGTTCTTC.

The V call is TRBV9, the J call TRBJ2-5, with D unclear. The CDR3 is 12 amino acids. Germline CDR1 reads SGDLS; CDR2 reads YYNGEE. V shed 0 bases and J shed 7 bases, with 7 bases lying between them. CDR3 DNA sequence: TGTGCCAGCAGCGTAGAGATCGGGACCCAGTACTTC. Amino acid sequence: CASSVEIGTQYF.

The rearrangement joins TRBV29-1 to TRBJ1-1; the match to TRBD1 covers 7 bases. Unmatched junction bases numbered 8, after V lost 5 bases and J lost 5 bases. There are 13 residues in the CDR3. CDR1 is SQVTM, CDR2 ANQGSEA, per germline. The chain's CDR3 is CSVSRGRRTEAFF. In DNA form, the CDR3 reads TGCAGCGTTAGTAGGGGGCGCCGGACTGAAGCTTTCTTT.

This clone was picked up a small number of times. The chain combines TRBV12-3 or TRBV12-4 with TRBJ1-2; 11 bases are shared with TRBD1. J was trimmed by 5 bases and V by 5 bases; bases with no gene match: 1. The CDR3 length is 13 residues. CDR3 DNA sequence: TGTGCCAGCAGTGGGGACAGGGGGTATGGCTACACCTTC. It translates to CASSGDRGYGYTF.